These 16 T cell receptor beta chains share one sample of origin, sequenced in a study of CD8+CD57+ T cells in acquired aplastic anemia. Genomic DNA served as template for TCR beta VDJ and CDR3 profiling. A single record per CDR3 protein comes from TCRdb applying MiXCR to the reads. The sample carries approximately 160,000 distinct CDR3 sequences, approximately 40% recorded once. The sequenced sample was sorted CD4+, CD8+, or CD8+CD57+ T cells (not recorded which) from PBMCs. The receptors originated from a human donor in good health.

This clonotype was observed at least ten times. The rearrangement links TRBV20-1 to TRBJ1-4; TRBD1 is a possible D gene (6 bases). The length of the CDR3 is 14 residues. Deletions cut 1 base from V and 7 bases from J, with 13 bases between. The germline V gene has CDR1 DFQATT and CDR2 SNEGSKA (reference sequence). The CDR3 region is CSARASGAGEKLFF. The CDR3 region has the DNA TGCAGTGCTAGAGCCTCAGGGGCGGGTGAAAAACTGTTTTTT.

This chain links TRBV24-1 with TRBJ2-3; 8 positions agree with TRBD1. J gave up 4 bases and V 0 bases, and 2 bases lay outside the gene matches. The CDR3 has 15 residues. Germline V gene data show CDR1 as KGHDR and CDR2 as SFDVKD. This CDR3 reads CATSDLGQGSDTQYF. As DNA, the CDR3 is TGTGCCACCAGTGATTTGGGACAGGGCTCAGATACGCAGTATTTT.

This clonotype was found many times. The chain has TRBV2 and TRBJ2-1, with D possibly matching TRBD2 (5 bases). The V and J ends lost 4 bases and 10 bases respectively, with 14 bases between them. The CDR3 consists of 13 residues. The germline CDR1 and CDR2 sequences are SNHLY and FYNNEI. This CDR3 reads CASSVRASGEQFF. In DNA, the CDR3 is TGTGCCAGCAGTGTTCGGGCCTCGGGGGAGCAGTTCTTC.

The rearrangement links TRBV5-1 to TRBJ1-5; D not certain. This CDR3 is built from 11 residues. Germline loops: CDR1 SGHRS, CDR2 YFSETQ. The V end was cut by 6 bases, the J end by 8 bases, with 9 bases between. The chain's CDR3 is CASIGGKPQHF. The DNA of the CDR3 is TGCGCCAGCATCGGAGGGAAGCCCCAGCATTTT. The whole variable domain, remainder taken from reference TRBV5-1 and TRBJ1-5, is KAGVTQTPRYLIKTRGQQVTLSCSPISGHRSVSWYQQTPGQGLQFLFEYFSETQRNKGNFPGRFSGRQFSNSRSEMNVSTLELGDSALYLCASIGGKPQHFGDGTRLSIL.

This clonotype was observed many times. The chain is built from TRBV20-1 and TRBJ2-7, with D uncertain. V lost 6 bases, J lost 2 bases, and 11 bases lay in between. The CDR3 contains 12 residues. Looked up from germline, CDR1 is DFQATT and CDR2 is SNEGSKA (reference sequence). In nucleotides, the CDR3 is TGCAGTGCGTCCGACATAGCCTACGAGCAGTACTTC. This codes for CSASDIAYEQYF.

This clonotype was observed a few times. V usage is TRBV6-4 and J usage is TRBJ1-2, with no clear D. The CDR3 loop spans 13 amino acids. The germline CDR1 and CDR2 sequences are MRHNA and SNTAGT. V was pared by 3 bases and J by 1 base, with 6 bases between. In DNA form, the CDR3 reads TGTGCCAGCAGTGAGGACGGTAACTATGGCTACACCTTC. Translating gives CASSEDGNYGYTF.

CDR3 sequence reads: CASSDAGEEETQYF. CDR3 bases: TGTGCCAGCAGTGATGCGGGAGAGGAGGAGACCCAGTACTTC. V is TRBV25-1 and J is TRBJ2-5; 7 positions match TRBD2. The germline V gene has CDR1 MGHDK and CDR2 SYGVNS. V shed 3 bases, J shed 5 bases, and the junction held 6 bases outside the gene matches. The CDR3 is 14 amino acids.

This clonotype was observed at least ten times. The V call is TRBV6-1, the J call TRBJ1-6; 9 bases are shared with TRBD1. CDR3 length equals 14 residues. Germline CDR1 reads MNHNS; CDR2 reads SASEGT. Unmatched junction bases numbered 3, after V lost 6 bases and J lost 6 bases. CDR3: CASRGQGGNSPLHF. The CDR3 nucleotides read TGTGCCAGCAGGGGACAGGGTGGTAATTCACCCCTCCACTTT.

This clonotype was counted at least ten times. The rearrangement joins TRBV9 to TRBJ2-1; TRBD2 aligns across 7 bases. The trim removed 1 base at V and 2 bases at J, leaving 3 bases unmatched. Looked up from germline, CDR1 is SGDLS and CDR2 is YYNGEE. The CDR3 is 15 amino acids. Here the CDR3 DNA reads TGTGCCAGCAGCGTATCCCTAGCGGCCTACAATGAGCAGTTCTTC. Its protein is CASSVSLAAYNEQFF.

This clonotype has more than one count but fewer than ten. The CDR3 loop reads CASSQKRLLGTGDFNEQFF. The CDR3 nucleotides are TGTGCCAGCAGTCAAAAAAGATTGCTCGGGACAGGGGATTTCAATGAGCAGTTCTTC. This rearrangement joins TRBV2 to TRBJ2-1, with 10 bases aligning to TRBD1. CDR1 SNHLY and CDR2 FYNNEI come from the germline V gene. CDR3 length: 19 amino acids. The V segment lost 5 bases and the J segment 6 bases; nucleotides outside the gene matches: 19.

This chain links TRBV29-1 with TRBJ1-3; D remains unclear. The CDR3 has 13 residues. Germline CDR1 SQVTM, CDR2 ANQGSEA. V gave up 4 bases and J gave up 4 bases, with 11 bases separating them. The CDR3 DNA follows: TGCAGCGTTGTGTTACTGGCCGGAAACACCATATATTTT. It is translated as CSVVLLAGNTIYF. Complete variable domain (other parts from reference TRBV29-1 and TRBJ1-3): SAVISQKPSRDICQRGTSLTIQCQVDSQVTMMFWYRQQPGQSLTLIATANQGSEATYESGFVIDKFPISRPNLTFSTLTVSNMSPEDSSIYLCSVVLLAGNTIYFGEGSWLTVV.

The chain recombines TRBV7-3 with TRBJ2-3; TRBD1 might be the D (6 bases). CDR3 length: 16 residues. V lost 5 bases to trimming and J lost 2 bases, with 17 bases between them. CDR1 SGHTA and CDR2 FQGTGA come from the germline V gene. The CDR3 sequence is CASSPDSTGPTDTQYF. The CDR3, as DNA: TGTGCCAGCAGCCCGGACTCAACAGGGCCCACAGATACGCAGTATTTT.

The J gene is TRBJ1-1, the V gene TRBV20-1, with TRBD1 matching 10 bases. V lost 4 bases, J lost 5 bases, and 4 bases stayed unmatched. The CDR3 is made up of 13 amino acids. Germline CDR1 is DFQATT and CDR2 is SNEGSKA (reference sequence). As DNA, the CDR3 is TGCAGTGCTAATGGACAGGGGGAGACTGAAGCTTTCTTT. Its translation: CSANGQGETEAFF.

A word on this clonotype: A much larger clone sits a single nucleotide away, making a read error possible. This chain links TRBV16 with TRBJ1-1; D perhaps matches TRBD1 (5 bases). CDR1 is KGHSY and CDR2 is FQNENV in the germline V gene. V lost 2 bases to trimming and J lost 0 bases, with 10 bases between them. There are 15 residues in the CDR3. CDR3 sequence reads: CASSQNRRMNTEAFF. The CDR3 DNA sequence: TGTGCCAGCAGCCAAAACAGGAGGATGAACACTGAAGCTTTCTTT.

This clonotype has at least ten counts. This rearrangement joins TRBV6-5 to TRBJ2-5; tentatively, D is TRBD2 (6 bases). The CDR3 runs to 15 residues. V was clipped by 4 bases and J by 5 bases, with 17 bases between them. Per the germline V gene, CDR1 is MNHEY and CDR2 is SVGAGI. The CDR3 protein is CASSSPGLRGETQYF. The DNA for the CDR3 is TGTGCCAGCAGTTCCCCCGGACTAAGAGGGGAGACCCAGTACTTC.

This clonotype came up many times. The chain recombines TRBV5-1 with TRBJ2-3, with D perhaps matching TRBD1 (6 bases). Germline V gene sequence: CDR1 SGHRS, CDR2 YFSETQ. This CDR3 has 19 amino acids. Trimming left V 4 bases short and J 2 bases short, with 26 bases between. The CDR3 protein is CASSTGSLFTGFFTDTQYF. The CDR3 DNA reads TGCGCCAGCAGCACAGGAAGTCTATTCACAGGGTTCTTCACAGATACGCAGTATTTT.